These T cell receptor beta chains were read from a single sample in a study of CD8+ T cells in alopecia areata. Produced via immunoSEQ multiplex PCR; TCRdb's table is partial and in-frame only. The profile covers some 190,000 clones, with approximately 67% appearing a single time and approximately 1.3% taken by the ten largest. Sequenced material: CD4+ T cells sorted from blood, taken around week 50, from a patient treated with tofacitinib. The source is a human donor with alopecia areata. The conserved cysteine and the conserved F or W are not part of the CDR3 here. Each record gives: J gene, V gene, D gene, CDR3 protein. A D gene is named only where the DNA matches it firmly.

J gene: TRBJ1-1
V gene: TRBV9
D gene: TRBD1
CDR3 protein: ASSKGQGWVTEAF

J gene: TRBJ2-7
V gene: TRBV29-1
D gene: -
CDR3 protein: SVKKQRYEQY

J gene: TRBJ1-1
V gene: TRBV19
D gene: TRBD1
CDR3 protein: ASSTQGAASPGAF

J gene: TRBJ2-2
V gene: TRBV14
D gene: -
CDR3 protein: ASSQSVPGELF

J gene: TRBJ2-1
V gene: TRBV29-1
D gene: TRBD1
CDR3 protein: SVGPLGTGSSYNEQF

J gene: TRBJ1-6
V gene: TRBV30
D gene: -
CDR3 protein: AWNRARRNSPLH

J gene: TRBJ2-3
V gene: TRBV19
D gene: TRBD2
CDR3 protein: ASSTTGGDTQY

J gene: TRBJ2-2
V gene: TRBV13
D gene: -
CDR3 protein: ASSPSPGTEFTGELF

J gene: TRBJ2-5
V gene: TRBV7-7
D gene: TRBD1
CDR3 protein: ASSLAFGTVEETQY

J gene: TRBJ1-4
V gene: TRBV30
D gene: -
CDR3 protein: AWSLTGPNEKLF

J gene: TRBJ2-3
V gene: TRBV30
D gene: -
CDR3 protein: AWSPPGGGGADTQY

J gene: TRBJ2-7
V gene: TRBV7-9
D gene: -
CDR3 protein: ASSPGGQSSYEQY

J gene: TRBJ2-3
V gene: TRBV9
D gene: TRBD2
CDR3 protein: ASSARTSGFTDTQY

J gene: TRBJ1-5
V gene: TRBV29-1
D gene: -
CDR3 protein: SVGTNSNQPQH

J gene: TRBJ1-2
V gene: TRBV30
D gene: -
CDR3 protein: AWILGASGYT

J gene: TRBJ2-1
V gene: TRBV5-4
D gene: -
CDR3 protein: ASSLRGSYNEQF

J gene: TRBJ2-7
V gene: TRBV6-6
D gene: -
CDR3 protein: ASTGSYEQY

J gene: TRBJ1-2
V gene: TRBV15
D gene: -
CDR3 protein: ATSRDLIDGYT

J gene: TRBJ2-6
V gene: TRBV15
D gene: -
CDR3 protein: ATSFVFSGANVLT

J gene: TRBJ2-1
V gene: TRBV29-1
D gene: TRBD2
CDR3 protein: SSGLAGLEQF

J gene: TRBJ2-1
V gene: TRBV25-1
D gene: TRBD2
CDR3 protein: ASRRMSGGAIDEQF

J gene: TRBJ2-7
V gene: TRBV29-1
D gene: -
CDR3 protein: SVRTAYEQY

J gene: TRBJ1-1
V gene: TRBV12-5
D gene: -
CDR3 protein: ASGLDLVSEAF

J gene: TRBJ1-1
V gene: TRBV19
D gene: -
CDR3 protein: ASRVGPGGTDTEAF

J gene: TRBJ1-4
V gene: TRBV4-1
D gene: -
CDR3 protein: ASSQDTLEKLF

J gene: TRBJ2-1
V gene: TRBV11-2
D gene: TRBD1
CDR3 protein: ASRDAQGSSYNEQF

J gene: TRBJ2-1
V gene: TRBV5-1
D gene: TRBD1
CDR3 protein: ASSSWTGSAHNEQF

J gene: TRBJ1-1
V gene: TRBV30
D gene: -
CDR3 protein: AWSMGNTEAF

J gene: TRBJ1-1
V gene: TRBV5-1
D gene: -
CDR3 protein: ASSFRDGEAF

J gene: TRBJ2-7
V gene: TRBV20-1
D gene: TRBD1
CDR3 protein: SAVQGQEQY

J gene: TRBJ2-3
V gene: TRBV9
D gene: -
CDR3 protein: ASSVRWTSTDTQY

J gene: TRBJ2-5
V gene: TRBV7-6
D gene: -
CDR3 protein: ASSSGGGAQY

J gene: TRBJ2-5
V gene: TRBV11-1
D gene: -
CDR3 protein: ASSLGAKPSQETQY

J gene: TRBJ2-7
V gene: TRBV25-1
D gene: TRBD2
CDR3 protein: ASSALAGGNEQY

J gene: TRBJ1-6
V gene: TRBV2
D gene: TRBD1
CDR3 protein: ASRGQGGSPLH

J gene: TRBJ2-7
V gene: TRBV29-1
D gene: -
CDR3 protein: SSCFRDGGEQY

J gene: TRBJ2-7
V gene: TRBV9
D gene: -
CDR3 protein: ASSVEAGFVYEQY

J gene: TRBJ1-1
V gene: TRBV29-1
D gene: -
CDR3 protein: SVERRQANTEAF

J gene: TRBJ2-3
V gene: TRBV2
D gene: -
CDR3 protein: ASSELGTSTDTQY

J gene: TRBJ2-6
V gene: TRBV10-3
D gene: TRBD2
CDR3 protein: AISESRDYRQSSGANVLT

J gene: TRBJ1-1
V gene: TRBV29-1
D gene: -
CDR3 protein: SVLVRGPSEAF

J gene: TRBJ2-2
V gene: TRBV7-2
D gene: TRBD1
CDR3 protein: ASSLQTGRKTGELF

J gene: TRBJ2-3
V gene: TRBV2
D gene: -
CDR3 protein: ASSVQGRGDTQY

J gene: TRBJ1-2
V gene: TRBV29-1
D gene: TRBD1
CDR3 protein: SGGQGSYGYT

J gene: TRBJ2-1
V gene: TRBV15
D gene: -
CDR3 protein: ATSRDGVNNEQF